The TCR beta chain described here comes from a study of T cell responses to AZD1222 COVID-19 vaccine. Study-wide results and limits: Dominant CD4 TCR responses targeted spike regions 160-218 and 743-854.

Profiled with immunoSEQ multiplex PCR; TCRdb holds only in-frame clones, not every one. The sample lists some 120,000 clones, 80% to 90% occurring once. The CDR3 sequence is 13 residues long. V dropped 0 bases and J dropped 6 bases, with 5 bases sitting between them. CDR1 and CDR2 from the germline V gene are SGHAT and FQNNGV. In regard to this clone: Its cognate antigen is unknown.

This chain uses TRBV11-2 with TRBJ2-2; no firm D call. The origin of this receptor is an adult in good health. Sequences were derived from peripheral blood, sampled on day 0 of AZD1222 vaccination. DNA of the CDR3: TGTGCCAGCAGCTTAGAGTCGGCCGGGGAGCTGTTTTTT. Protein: CASSLESAGELFF.